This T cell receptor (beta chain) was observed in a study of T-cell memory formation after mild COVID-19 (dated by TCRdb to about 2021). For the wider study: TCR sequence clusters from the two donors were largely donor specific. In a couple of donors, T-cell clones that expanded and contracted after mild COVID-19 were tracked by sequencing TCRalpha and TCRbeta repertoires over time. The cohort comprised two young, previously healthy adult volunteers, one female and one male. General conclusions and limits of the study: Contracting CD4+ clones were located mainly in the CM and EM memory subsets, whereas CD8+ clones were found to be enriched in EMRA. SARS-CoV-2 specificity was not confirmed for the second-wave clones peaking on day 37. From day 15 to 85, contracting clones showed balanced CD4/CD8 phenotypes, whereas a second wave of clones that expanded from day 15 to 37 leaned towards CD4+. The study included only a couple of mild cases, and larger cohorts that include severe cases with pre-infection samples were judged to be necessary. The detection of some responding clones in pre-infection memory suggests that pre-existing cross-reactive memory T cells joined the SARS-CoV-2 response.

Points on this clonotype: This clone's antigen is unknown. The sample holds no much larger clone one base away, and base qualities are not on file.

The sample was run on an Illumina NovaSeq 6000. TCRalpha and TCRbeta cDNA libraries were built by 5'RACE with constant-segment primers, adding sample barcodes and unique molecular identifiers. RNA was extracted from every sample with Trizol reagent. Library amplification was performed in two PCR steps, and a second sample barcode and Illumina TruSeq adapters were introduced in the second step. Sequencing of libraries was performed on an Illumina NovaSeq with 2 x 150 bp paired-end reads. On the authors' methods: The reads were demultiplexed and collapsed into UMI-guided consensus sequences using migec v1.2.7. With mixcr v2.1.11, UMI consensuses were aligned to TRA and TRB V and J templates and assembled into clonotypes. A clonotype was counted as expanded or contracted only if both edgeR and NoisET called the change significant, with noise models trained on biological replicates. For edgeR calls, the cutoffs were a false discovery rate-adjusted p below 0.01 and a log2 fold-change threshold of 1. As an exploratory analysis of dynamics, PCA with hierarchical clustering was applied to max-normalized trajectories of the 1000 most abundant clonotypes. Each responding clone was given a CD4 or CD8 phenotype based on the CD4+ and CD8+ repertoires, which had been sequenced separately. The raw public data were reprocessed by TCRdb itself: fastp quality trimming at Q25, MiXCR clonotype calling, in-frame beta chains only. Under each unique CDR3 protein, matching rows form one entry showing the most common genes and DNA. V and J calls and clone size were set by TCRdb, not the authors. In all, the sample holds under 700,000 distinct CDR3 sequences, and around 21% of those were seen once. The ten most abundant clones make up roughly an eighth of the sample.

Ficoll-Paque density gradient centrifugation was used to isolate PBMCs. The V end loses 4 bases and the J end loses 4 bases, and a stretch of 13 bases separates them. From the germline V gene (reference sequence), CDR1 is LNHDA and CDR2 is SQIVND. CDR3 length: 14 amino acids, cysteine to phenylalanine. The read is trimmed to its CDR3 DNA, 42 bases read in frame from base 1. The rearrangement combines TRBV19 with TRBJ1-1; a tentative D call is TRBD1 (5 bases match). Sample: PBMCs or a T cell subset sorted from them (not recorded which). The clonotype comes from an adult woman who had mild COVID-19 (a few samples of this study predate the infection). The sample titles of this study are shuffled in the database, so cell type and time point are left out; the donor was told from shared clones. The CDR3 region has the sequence CASSKAHQGTEAFF. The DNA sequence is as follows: TGTGCCAGTAGTAAAGCCCACCAGGGCACTGAAGCTTTCTTT.